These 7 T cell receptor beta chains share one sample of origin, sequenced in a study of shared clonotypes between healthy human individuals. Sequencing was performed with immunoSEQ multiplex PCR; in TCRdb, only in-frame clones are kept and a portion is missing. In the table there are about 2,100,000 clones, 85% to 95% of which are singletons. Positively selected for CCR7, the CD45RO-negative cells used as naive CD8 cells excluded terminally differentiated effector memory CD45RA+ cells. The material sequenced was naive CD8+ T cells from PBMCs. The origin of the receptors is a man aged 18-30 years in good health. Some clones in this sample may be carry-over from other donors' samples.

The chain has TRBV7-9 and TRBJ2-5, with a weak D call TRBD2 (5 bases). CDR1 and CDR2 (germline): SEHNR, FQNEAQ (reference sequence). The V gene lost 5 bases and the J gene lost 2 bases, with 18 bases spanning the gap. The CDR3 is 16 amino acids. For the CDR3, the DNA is TGTGCCAGCAGCATGCCCTTATCGCGGGTACAAGAGACCCAGTACTTC. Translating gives CASSMPLSRVQETQYF.

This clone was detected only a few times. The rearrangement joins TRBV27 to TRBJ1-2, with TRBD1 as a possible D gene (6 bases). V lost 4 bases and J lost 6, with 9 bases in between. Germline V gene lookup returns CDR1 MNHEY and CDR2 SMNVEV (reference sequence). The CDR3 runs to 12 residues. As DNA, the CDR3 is TGTGCCAGCAGTTCAGGGGTAGATGGCTACACCTTC. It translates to CASSSGVDGYTF.

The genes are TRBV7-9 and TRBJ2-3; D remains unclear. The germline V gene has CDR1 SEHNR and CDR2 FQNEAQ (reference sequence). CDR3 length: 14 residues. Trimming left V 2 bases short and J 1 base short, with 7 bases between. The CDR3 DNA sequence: TGTGCCAGCAGCTTAACCCAAGGCACAGATACGCAGTATTTT. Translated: CASSLTQGTDTQYF.

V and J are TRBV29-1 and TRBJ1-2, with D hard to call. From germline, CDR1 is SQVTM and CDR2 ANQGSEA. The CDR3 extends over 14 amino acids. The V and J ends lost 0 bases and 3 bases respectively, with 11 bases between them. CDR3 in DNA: TGCAGCGTTGAAGATCACCCACGGGACTATGGCTACACCTTC. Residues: CSVEDHPRDYGYTF.

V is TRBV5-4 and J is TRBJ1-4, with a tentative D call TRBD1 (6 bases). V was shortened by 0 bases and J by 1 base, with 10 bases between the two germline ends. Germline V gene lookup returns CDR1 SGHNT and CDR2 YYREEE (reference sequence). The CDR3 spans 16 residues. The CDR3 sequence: CASSLEGHRTNEKLFF. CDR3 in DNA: TGTGCCAGCAGCTTGGAGGGACACCGAACTAATGAAAAACTGTTTTTT.

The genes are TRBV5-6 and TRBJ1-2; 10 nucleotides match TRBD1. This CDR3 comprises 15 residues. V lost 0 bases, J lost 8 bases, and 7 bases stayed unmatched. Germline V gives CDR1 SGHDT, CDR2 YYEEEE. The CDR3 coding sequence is TGTGCCAGCAGCTTGGCCGACAGGGGGCGATTCGGCTACACCTTC. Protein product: CASSLADRGRFGYTF.

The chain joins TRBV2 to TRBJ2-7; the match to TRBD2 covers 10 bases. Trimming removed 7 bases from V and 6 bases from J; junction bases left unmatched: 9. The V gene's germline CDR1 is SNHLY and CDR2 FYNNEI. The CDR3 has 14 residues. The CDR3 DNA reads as TGTGCCAGCAATCCGGGACTAGCGTCGCCCGAGCAGTACTTC. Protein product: CASNPGLASPEQYF.